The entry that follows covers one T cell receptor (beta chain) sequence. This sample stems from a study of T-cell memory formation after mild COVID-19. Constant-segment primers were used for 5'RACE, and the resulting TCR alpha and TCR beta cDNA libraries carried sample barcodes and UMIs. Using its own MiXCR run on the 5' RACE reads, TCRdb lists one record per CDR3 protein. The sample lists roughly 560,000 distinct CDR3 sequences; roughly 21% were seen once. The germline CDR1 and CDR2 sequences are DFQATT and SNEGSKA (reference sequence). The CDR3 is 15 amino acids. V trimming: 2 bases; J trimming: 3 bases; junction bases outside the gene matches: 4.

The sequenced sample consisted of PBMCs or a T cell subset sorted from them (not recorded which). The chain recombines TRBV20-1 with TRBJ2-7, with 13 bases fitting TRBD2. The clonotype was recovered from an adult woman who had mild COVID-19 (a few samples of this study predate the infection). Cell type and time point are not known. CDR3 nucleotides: TGCAGTGCTAGACTCCGACTAGCGGGGGGCTACGAGCAGTACTTC. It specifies CSARLRLAGGYEQYF.